This entry describes one T cell receptor (beta chain). The CDR3 runs 14 residues. Germline V CDR1 and CDR2: SGHKS, YYEKEE (reference sequence). TCRdb reprocessed the 5' RACE reads and stores each CDR3 protein as one record, lacking DNA. The sample has around 230,000 distinct CDR3 sequences. These data originate in a study of monozygotic twins with inflammatory bowel disease. The source of this sequence is a human donor with ulcerative colitis or Crohn's disease, or a healthy co-twin of an affected twin (not recorded which). The sample taken for sequencing was blood. The chain couples TRBV5-5 to TRBJ1-2; TCRdb picks TRBD1, but there is no DNA to check that call. CDR3 loop: CASSYGQAGRGYTF. Variable domain in full (rest from reference TRBV5-5 and TRBJ1-2): DAGVTQSPTHLIKTRGQQVTLRCSPISGHKSVSWYQQVLGQGPQFIFQYYEKEERGRGNFPDRFSARQFPNYSSELNVNALLLGDSALYLCASSYGQAGRGYTFGSGTRLTVV.